The 26 T cell receptor beta chains listed next were all sequenced from one sample in a study of cytomegalovirus exposure and HLA in healthy donors. PCR amplification relied on 60 Vbeta primers (plus 13 Jbeta primers). Here immunoSEQ multiplex PCR was the method, and the copy in TCRdb shows in-frame clones only, minus some. This table has about 140,000 clones, about 84% appearing once. Sequencing was done on a sample of PBMCs. Receptors originate from a woman aged 18-29 years in good health and CMV-seropositive.

This clone was seen more than once but under ten times. The V gene is TRBV19, the J gene TRBJ1-3; 9 nucleotides agree with TRBD1. The CDR3 covers 15 residues. Germline V gene lookup returns CDR1 LNHDA and CDR2 SQIVND (reference sequence). V lost 3 bases to trimming and J lost 3 bases; unmatched junction nucleotides: 3. CDR3 sequence: CASSIWGQGGNTIYF. The CDR3 DNA reads TGTGCCAGTAGTATTTGGGGACAGGGTGGAAACACCATATATTTT.

The rearrangement links TRBV6-6 to TRBJ1-2; 9 nucleotides agree with TRBD1. With V trimmed by 5 bases and J by 5 bases, 9 bases remained unmatched. Germline V gene data show CDR1 as MNHNY and CDR2 as SVGAGI (reference sequence). CDR3 length: 15 amino acids. CDR3 in amino acids: CASSDPGQGNYGYTF. The CDR3 nucleotides read TGTGCCAGCAGTGACCCGGGACAGGGAAATTATGGCTACACCTTC.

In its sample, this clone was seen once. The chain links TRBV11-2 to TRBJ2-1, with 8 bases aligning to TRBD1. With V trimmed by 1 base and J by 4 bases, 3 bases remained unmatched. Germline assignment: CDR1 SGHAT and CDR2 FQNNGV. The CDR3 is 15 amino acids. In DNA, the CDR3 is TGTGCCAGCAGCTTAGGACAGGGGTCGTACAATGAGCAGTTCTTC. This gives the protein CASSLGQGSYNEQFF.

This clone was counted only a few times. The rearrangement uses TRBV2 and TRBJ2-1; D is uncertain. CDR3 length: 10 residues. Between the trimmed V and J ends, which lost 6 bases and 13 bases, there was a span of 10 bases. The germline V gene encodes CDR1 SNHLY and CDR2 FYNNEI. The CDR3 nucleotides are TGTGCCAGCAGCGGGTCCTTTCAGTTCTTC. It is translated as CASSGSFQFF.

The chain joins TRBV10-1 to TRBJ1-4, with 10 bases that match TRBD1. Germline CDR1 is WNHNN and CDR2 is SYGVQD (reference sequence). The junction had 5 bases not matched to a gene; V was cut back by 8 bases and J by 2 bases. This CDR3 has 15 residues. CDR3 nucleotides: TGCGCCAGCGGACAGGGGGAGGCGACTAATGAAAAACTGTTTTTT. Translation: CASGQGEATNEKLFF.

The chain recombines TRBV5-6 with TRBJ2-6; D unresolved. The CDR3 contains 15 residues. Trimming stripped 0 bases from V and 0 bases from J, with 4 bases between. Germline values: CDR1 SGHDT, CDR2 YYEEEE. The CDR3 coding sequence is TGTGCCAGCAGCTTGGGGGCCTCTGGGGCCAACGTCCTGACTTTC. Translated: CASSLGASGANVLTF.

The chain is built from TRBV6-5 and TRBJ1-6; D perhaps matches TRBD1 (6 bases). Trimming cost V 10 bases and J 6 bases, with 16 bases left between them. The CDR3 contains 14 residues. Germline-derived CDR1 and CDR2 are MNHEY and SVGAGI. CDR3 nucleotide sequence: TGTGCCAAAAAACTGGGGGCGGGTAATTCACCCCTCCACTTT. It specifies CAKKLGAGNSPLHF.

This chain uses TRBV13 with TRBJ1-2; maybe TRBD1 (6 bases). The CDR3 is 13 amino acids. Germline loops: CDR1 PRHDT, CDR2 FYEKMQ (reference sequence). Trimming pared 5 bases from V and 8 bases from J, leaving 15 bases between. In DNA form, the CDR3 reads TGTGCCAGCAGCCTCCCAGGGGTGGAGGGCTACACCTTC. Amino acid sequence: CASSLPGVEGYTF. Full variable domain (outside the CDR3, taken from reference TRBV13 and TRBJ1-2): AAGVIQSPRHLIKEKRETATLKCYPIPRHDTVYWYQQGPGQDPQFLISFYEKMQSDKGSIPDRFSAQQFSDYHSELNMSSLELGDSALYFCASSLPGVEGYTFGSGTRLTVV.

CDR3 nucleotides: TGTGCCAGCAGCTTAGACGGGAGCTCTGGAAACACCATATATTTT. This encodes CASSLDGSSGNTIYF. The chain recombines TRBV7-9 with TRBJ1-3, with D unresolved. In germline, CDR1 is SEHNR, CDR2 FQNEAQ (reference sequence). V lost 1 base to trimming and J lost 0 bases, with 7 bases between them. The CDR3 runs 15 residues.

This clone was seen more than once but under ten times. The chain employs TRBV27 and TRBJ1-4; D unresolved. V gave up 5 bases and J gave up 0 bases, with 10 bases separating them. Germline CDR1 is MNHEY and CDR2 is SMNVEV (reference sequence). CDR3 length equals 15 residues. CDR3 in DNA: TGTGCCAGCAGTCGAAACTCCGCAACTAATGAAAAACTGTTTTTT. Encoded protein: CASSRNSATNEKLFF.

This chain connects TRBV27 to TRBJ1-5, with 11 bases fitting TRBD1. The CDR3 loop spans 15 amino acids. CDR1 and CDR2 (germline): MNHEY, SMNVEV (reference sequence). J lost 7 bases, V lost 5 bases, and 7 bases had no gene match. For the CDR3, the DNA is TGTGCCAGCAGTCCCCGGGACAGGGGGGGGCAGCCCCAGCATTTT. As protein: CASSPRDRGGQPQHF.

The chain carries TRBV7-9 and TRBJ1-6, with D perhaps matching TRBD1 (5 bases). Germline loops: CDR1 SEHNR, CDR2 FQNEAQ (reference sequence). CDR3 size: 14 residues. Trimming pared 5 bases from V and 10 bases from J, leaving 15 bases between. The CDR3 nucleotides are TGTGCCAGCAGCCGCAATCAGGGCAAATCACCCCTCCACTTT. It encodes CASSRNQGKSPLHF.

V is TRBV7-6 and J is TRBJ2-5, with D possibly TRBD2 on 6 matching bases. The CDR3 is made up of 13 amino acids. The germline V gene encodes CDR1 SGHVS and CDR2 FNYEAQ. Trimming left V 3 bases short and J 4 bases short, with 9 bases between. Written as DNA, the CDR3 is TGTGCCAGCAGCTTGACTAGGGGAGAGACCCAGTACTTC. Protein sequence: CASSLTRGETQYF.

The chain recombines TRBV5-1 with TRBJ2-1; 7 nucleotides align to TRBD2. J was trimmed by 4 bases and V by 1 base; bases with no gene match: 11. The CDR3 covers 17 residues. Germline CDR1 SGHRS, CDR2 YFSETQ. In DNA, the CDR3 is TGCGCCAGCAGCTTGTCCCTGCGGGGGAGAACATACAATGAGCAGTTCTTC. It is translated as CASSLSLRGRTYNEQFF.

The chain joins TRBV9 to TRBJ1-5; the match to TRBD1 covers 8 bases. The germline V gene encodes CDR1 SGDLS and CDR2 YYNGEE. This CDR3 has 14 residues. After removal of 4 bases from V and 2 bases from J, the junction contained 2 bases not matched to a gene. CDR3 sequence (DNA): TGTGCCAGCAGCTTGACAGGGGGCAATCAGCCCCAGCATTTT. Protein product: CASSLTGGNQPQHF.

V usage is TRBV11-2 and J usage is TRBJ1-6, with 9 nucleotides matching TRBD1. The trim removed 5 bases at V and 7 bases at J, leaving 9 bases unmatched. CDR1 SGHAT and CDR2 FQNNGV come from the germline V gene. CDR3 length: 16 amino acids. The CDR3 reads CASSTVRQGVNSPLHF. The CDR3 DNA reads as TGTGCCAGCAGCACCGTAAGACAGGGGGTGAATTCACCCCTCCACTTT.

The rearrangement links TRBV15 to TRBJ1-5; D is possibly TRBD1 (6 bases). Trimming removed 2 bases from V and 1 base from J, with 6 bases in between. The CDR3 is 14 amino acids. Germline lookup yields CDR1 LNHNV and CDR2 YYDKDF (reference sequence). The DNA of the CDR3 is TGTGCCACCAGCAGACAGGGGAGCAATCAGCCCCAGCATTTT. Translation: CATSRQGSNQPQHF.

The sample holds a few counts of this clone. The V and J genes are TRBV28 and TRBJ2-7, with 8 bases lining up with TRBD2. This CDR3 region has 11 residues. Germline CDR1 is MDHEN and CDR2 is SYDVKM. The CDR3 sequence is CVAGSSYEQYF. DNA of the CDR3: TGTGTAGCGGGGTCCTCCTACGAGCAGTACTTC. The variable domain in full, completed from reference TRBV28 and TRBJ2-7, reads DVKVTQSSRYLVKRTGEKVFLECVQDMDHENMFWYRQDPGLGLRLIYFSYDVKMKEKGDIPEGYSVSREKKERFSLILESASTNQTSMYLCVAGSSYEQYFGPGTRLTVT.

The V gene is TRBV5-5, the J gene TRBJ2-7; 9 bases are shared with TRBD1. The V segment lost 4 bases and the J segment 6 bases; nucleotides outside the gene matches: 11. Germline CDR1 SGHKS, CDR2 YYEKEE (reference sequence). The CDR3 contains 15 residues. In nucleotides, the CDR3 is TGTGCCAGCAGCGGCCCGGACAGGGGCGTCCGCGAGCAGTACTTC. Residues: CASSGPDRGVREQYF.

This rearrangement joins TRBV21-1 to TRBJ1-3; the table's D call TRBD1 went unverified against the DNA. TRBV21-1 is termed a pseudogene. This CDR3 is 17 amino acids long. CDR3 protein: CASIFGDRGVFGNTIYF. The CDR3 DNA is TGTGCCAGCATTTTCGGGGACAGGGGCGTGTTCGGAAACACCATATATTTT.

A single count supports this clone. The chain has TRBV5-1 and TRBJ1-1, with TRBD1 matching 7 bases. The CDR3 extends over 16 amino acids. Trimming took 1 base from V and 7 from J; bases not matched to a gene: 13. Germline CDR1 reads SGHRS; CDR2 reads YFSETQ. For the CDR3, the DNA is TGCGCCAGCAGCTTGCAGGAAATCAGACAGGGACTTGAAGCTTTCTTT. Translation: CASSLQEIRQGLEAFF.

The V call is TRBV7-2, the J call TRBJ2-2, with TRBD2 matching over 11 bases. The CDR3 consists of 16 residues. V dropped 3 bases and J dropped 7; count of bases not matched to a gene: 7. Germline V gene data show CDR1 as SGHTA and CDR2 as FQGNSA. CDR3 sequence reads: CASSFLAGGPSGELFF. As DNA, the CDR3 is TGTGCCAGCAGCTTCCTAGCGGGGGGACCCAGCGGGGAGCTGTTTTTT.

The V gene is TRBV5-1, the J gene TRBJ2-3, with no clear D. Germline CDR1 reads SGHRS; CDR2 reads YFSETQ. The CDR3 is 14 residues long. Deletions cut 4 bases from V and 0 bases from J, with 9 bases between. DNA for the CDR3: TGCGCCAGCAGCGACTTGACTAGCACAGATACGCAGTATTTT. Its translation is CASSDLTSTDTQYF.

This clone showed up just once. The chain links TRBV5-1 to TRBJ2-3; possible D gene TRBD1, 6 bases. Trimming shortened V by 4 bases and J by 6 bases, and 21 bases separated the two germline ends. The CDR3 sequence is 16 residues long. Per the germline V gene, CDR1 is SGHRS and CDR2 is YFSETQ. The CDR3 DNA follows: TGCGCCAGCAGCCACTTAGGGGGAATGGGAGCGGATACGCAGTATTTT. Translated: CASSHLGGMGADTQYF. The full variable domain, with the rest looked up from reference TRBV5-1 and TRBJ2-3, is KAGVTQTPRYLIKTRGQQVTLSCSPISGHRSVSWYQQTPGQGLQFLFEYFSETQRNKGNFPGRFSGRQFSNSRSEMNVSTLELGDSALYLCASSHLGGMGADTQYFGPGTRLTVL.

This clone was seen only once. This sequence joins TRBV30 and TRBJ1-5; D uncertain. This CDR3 is 12 amino acids long. Germline V gene lookup returns CDR1 GTSNPN and CDR2 SVGIG (reference sequence). Trimming cost V 1 base and J 6 bases, with 7 bases left between them. The CDR3 DNA reads as TGTGCCTGGAGTGGAGGAGCTCAGCCCCAGCATTTT. Amino acids: CAWSGGAQPQHF.

As to this clone: The sample carries other DNA sequences with the same CDR3. The chain uses TRBV7-2 and TRBJ2-7; D remains unclear. V lost 0 bases, J lost 2 bases, and 5 bases lay in between. The CDR3 contains 13 residues. Germline V gene lookup returns CDR1 SGHTA and CDR2 FQGNSA. CDR3 nucleotide sequence: TGTGCCAGCAGCTTAGCGACACCCTACGAGCAGTACTTC. This codes for CASSLATPYEQYF.